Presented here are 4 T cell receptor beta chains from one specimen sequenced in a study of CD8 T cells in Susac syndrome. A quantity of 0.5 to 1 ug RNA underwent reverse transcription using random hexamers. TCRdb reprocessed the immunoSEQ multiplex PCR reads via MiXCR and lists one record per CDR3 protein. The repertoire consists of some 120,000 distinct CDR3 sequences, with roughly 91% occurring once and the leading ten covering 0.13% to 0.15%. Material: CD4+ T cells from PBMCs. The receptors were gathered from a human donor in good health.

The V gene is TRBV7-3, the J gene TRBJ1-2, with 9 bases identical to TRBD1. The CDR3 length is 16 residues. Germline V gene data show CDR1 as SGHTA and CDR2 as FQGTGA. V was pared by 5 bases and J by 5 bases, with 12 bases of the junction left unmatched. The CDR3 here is CASSPNAPGQGYGYTF. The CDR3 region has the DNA TGTGCCAGCAGCCCGAACGCTCCGGGACAGGGATATGGCTACACCTTC. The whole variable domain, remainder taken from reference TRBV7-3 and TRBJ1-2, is GAGVSQTPSNKVTEKGKYVELRCDPISGHTALYWYRQSLGQGPEFLIYFQGTGAADDSGLPNDRFFAVRPEGSVSTLKIQRTERGDSAVYLCASSPNAPGQGYGYTFGSGTRLTVV.

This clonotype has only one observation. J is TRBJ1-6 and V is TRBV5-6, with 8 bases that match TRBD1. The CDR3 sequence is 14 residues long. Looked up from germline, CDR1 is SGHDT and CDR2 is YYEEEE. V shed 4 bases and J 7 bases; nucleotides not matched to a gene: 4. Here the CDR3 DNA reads TGTGCCAGCAGCGTAGACAGGGGAAATTCACCCCTCCACTTT. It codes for CASSVDRGNSPLHF.

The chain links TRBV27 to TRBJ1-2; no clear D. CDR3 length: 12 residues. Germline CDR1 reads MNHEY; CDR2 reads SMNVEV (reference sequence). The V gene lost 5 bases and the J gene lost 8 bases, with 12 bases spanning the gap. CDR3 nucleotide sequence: TGTGCCAGCAGTACTGTTGGGGAAGGCTACACCTTC. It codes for CASSTVGEGYTF.

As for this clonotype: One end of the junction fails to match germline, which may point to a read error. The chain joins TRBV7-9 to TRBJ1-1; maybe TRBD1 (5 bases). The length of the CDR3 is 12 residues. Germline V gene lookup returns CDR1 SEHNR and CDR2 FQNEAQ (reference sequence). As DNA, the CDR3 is TGTGCCAGCAGCTCAGCGGGGCCTGACGCTTTCTTT. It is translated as CASSSAGPDAFF.